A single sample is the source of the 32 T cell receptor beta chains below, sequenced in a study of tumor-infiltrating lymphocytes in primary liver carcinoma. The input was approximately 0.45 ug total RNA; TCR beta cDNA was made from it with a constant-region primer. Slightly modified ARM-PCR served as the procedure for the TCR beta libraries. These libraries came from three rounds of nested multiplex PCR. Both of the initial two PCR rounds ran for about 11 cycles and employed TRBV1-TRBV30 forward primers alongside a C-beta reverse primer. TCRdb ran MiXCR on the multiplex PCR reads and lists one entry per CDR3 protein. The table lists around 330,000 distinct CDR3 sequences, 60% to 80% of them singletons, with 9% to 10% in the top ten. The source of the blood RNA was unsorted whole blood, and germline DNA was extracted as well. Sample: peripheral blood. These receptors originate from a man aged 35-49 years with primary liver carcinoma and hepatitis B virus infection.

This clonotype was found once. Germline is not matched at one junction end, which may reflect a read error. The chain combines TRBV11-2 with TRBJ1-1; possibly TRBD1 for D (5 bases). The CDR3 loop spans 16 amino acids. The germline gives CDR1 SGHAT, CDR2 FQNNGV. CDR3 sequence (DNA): TGTACCAGCAACTTGGAGAGTGGGGCGGTGTGTCCCCGAGCTTTCTTT. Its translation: CTSNLESGAVCPRAFF.

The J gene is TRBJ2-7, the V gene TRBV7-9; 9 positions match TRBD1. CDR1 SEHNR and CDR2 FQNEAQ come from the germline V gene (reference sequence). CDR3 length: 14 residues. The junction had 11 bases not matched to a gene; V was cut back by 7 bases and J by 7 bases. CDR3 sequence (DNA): TGTGCCAGCACCTGGGACAGGGAGGCGTGGGAGCAGTACTTC. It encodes CASTWDREAWEQYF.

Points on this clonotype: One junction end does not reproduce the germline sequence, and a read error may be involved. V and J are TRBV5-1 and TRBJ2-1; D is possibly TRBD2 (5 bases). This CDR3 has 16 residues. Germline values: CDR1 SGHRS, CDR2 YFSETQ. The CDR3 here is CVNSLGWQEAYNEQFF. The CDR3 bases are TGCGTCAACAGCTTGGGGTGGCAGGAGGCCTATAATGAACAGTTCTTC.

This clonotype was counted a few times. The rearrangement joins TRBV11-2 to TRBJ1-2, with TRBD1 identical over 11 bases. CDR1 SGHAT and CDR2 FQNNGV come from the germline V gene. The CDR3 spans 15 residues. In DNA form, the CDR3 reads TGTGCTAACAGCCCATCCGGGACAGGGGGAGAAGGCTACACCTTC. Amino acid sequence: CANSPSGTGGEGYTF.

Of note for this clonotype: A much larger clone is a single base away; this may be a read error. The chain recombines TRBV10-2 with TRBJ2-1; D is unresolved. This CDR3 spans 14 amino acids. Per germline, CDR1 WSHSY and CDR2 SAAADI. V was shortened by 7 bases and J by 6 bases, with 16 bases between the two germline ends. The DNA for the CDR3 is TGCGCCAGCATTAAGGGCGAGATCTGCAATGAGCAGTTCTTC. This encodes CASIKGEICNEQFF.

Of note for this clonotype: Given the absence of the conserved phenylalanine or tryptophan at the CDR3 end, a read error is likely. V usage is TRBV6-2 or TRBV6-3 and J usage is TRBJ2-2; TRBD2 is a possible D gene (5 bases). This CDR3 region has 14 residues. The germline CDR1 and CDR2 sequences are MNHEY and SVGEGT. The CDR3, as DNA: TGTGCCAGCGGTTGGCGGGTGAACACCAGGGAGCTGTTTATT. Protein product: CASGWRVNTRELFI.

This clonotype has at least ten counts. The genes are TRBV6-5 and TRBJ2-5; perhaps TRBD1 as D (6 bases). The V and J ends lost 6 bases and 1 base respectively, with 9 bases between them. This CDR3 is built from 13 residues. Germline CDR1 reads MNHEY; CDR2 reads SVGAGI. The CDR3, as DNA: TGTGCCAGCAGCCGGACAGTCCAAGAGACCCAGTACTTC. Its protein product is CASSRTVQETQYF.

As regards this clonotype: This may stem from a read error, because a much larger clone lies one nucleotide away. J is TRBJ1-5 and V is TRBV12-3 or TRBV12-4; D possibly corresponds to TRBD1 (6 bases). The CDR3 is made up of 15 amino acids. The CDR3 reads CSSTSGANSNQPQHF. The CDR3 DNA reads TGTTCCAGCACCTCAGGGGCTAATAGCAATCAGCCCCAGCATTTT.

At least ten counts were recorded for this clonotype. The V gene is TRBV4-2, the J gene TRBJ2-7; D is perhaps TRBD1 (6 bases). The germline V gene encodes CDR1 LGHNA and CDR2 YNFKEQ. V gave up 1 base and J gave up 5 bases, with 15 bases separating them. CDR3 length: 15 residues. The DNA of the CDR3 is TGTGCCAGCAGCCAAGGGTTGGGCAGGGGCGACGAGCAGTACTTC. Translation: CASSQGLGRGDEQYF.

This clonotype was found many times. The CDR3 DNA reads as TGTGCCAGCAGAGGAGTGAGAGTTAGCACAGATACGCAGTATTTT. It translates to CASRGVRVSTDTQYF. V usage is TRBV6-1 and J usage is TRBJ2-3, with D hard to call. Germline assignment: CDR1 MNHNS and CDR2 SASEGT. The CDR3 spans 15 residues. V was trimmed by 6 bases and J by 0 bases, leaving 13 bases between them.

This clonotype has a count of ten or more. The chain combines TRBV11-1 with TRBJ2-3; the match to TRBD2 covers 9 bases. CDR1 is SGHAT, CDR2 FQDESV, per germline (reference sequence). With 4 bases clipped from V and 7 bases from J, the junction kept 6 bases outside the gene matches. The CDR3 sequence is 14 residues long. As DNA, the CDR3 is TGTGCCAGCAGCTCCGGGACTAGCCAAAATACGCAGTATTTT. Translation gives CASSSGTSQNTQYF.

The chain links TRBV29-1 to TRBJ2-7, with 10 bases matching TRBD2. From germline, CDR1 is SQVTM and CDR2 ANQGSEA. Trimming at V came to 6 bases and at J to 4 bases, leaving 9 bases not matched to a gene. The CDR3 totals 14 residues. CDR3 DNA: TGCAGCGTGCGAGAGGGTAGCGGGAGGTACGAGCAGTACTTC. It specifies CSVREGSGRYEQYF.

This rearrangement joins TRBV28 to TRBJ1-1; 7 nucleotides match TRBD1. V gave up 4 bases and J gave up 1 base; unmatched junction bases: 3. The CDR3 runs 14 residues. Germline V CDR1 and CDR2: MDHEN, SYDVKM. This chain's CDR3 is CASSSRTGNTEAFF. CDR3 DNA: TGTGCCAGCAGTTCCCGGACAGGGAACACTGAAGCTTTCTTT.

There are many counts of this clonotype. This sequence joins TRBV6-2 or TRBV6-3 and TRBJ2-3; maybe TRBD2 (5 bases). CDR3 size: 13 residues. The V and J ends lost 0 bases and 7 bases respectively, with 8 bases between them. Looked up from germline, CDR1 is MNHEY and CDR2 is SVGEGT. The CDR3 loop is CASSYSWENTQYF. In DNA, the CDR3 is TGTGCCAGCAGTTACTCGTGGGAGAATACGCAGTATTTT.

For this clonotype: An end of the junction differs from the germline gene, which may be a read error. Written as DNA, the CDR3 is TGTCCCAGCAGCTTTCCGGACAGGGCCCCTATCGAGCAGTACTTC. Translation gives CPSSFPDRAPIEQYF. This chain connects TRBV7-8 to TRBJ2-7, with 8 bases matching TRBD1. Germline values: CDR1 SGHVS, CDR2 FQNEAQ. The CDR3 loop spans 15 amino acids. The variable domain in full, completed from reference TRBV7-8 and TRBJ2-7, reads GAGVSQSPRYKVAKRGQDVALRCDPISGHVSLFWYQQALGQGPEFLTYFQNEAQLDKSGLPSDRFFAERPEGSVSTLKIQRTQQEDSAVYLCPSSFPDRAPIEQYFGPGTRLTVT.

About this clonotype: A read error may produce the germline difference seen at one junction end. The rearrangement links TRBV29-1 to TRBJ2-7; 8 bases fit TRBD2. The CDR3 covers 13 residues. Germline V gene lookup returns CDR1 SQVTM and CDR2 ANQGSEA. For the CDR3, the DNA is TGCAGCGTCGGGGGGGTATCGACCTACGAGCAGCATTTC. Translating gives CSVGGVSTYEQHF.

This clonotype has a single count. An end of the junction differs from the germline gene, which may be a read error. CDR3 sequence reads: CDISGTGSSDQPQHF. The CDR3 nucleotides are TGTGACATCAGTGGAACAGGGTCTAGCGATCAGCCCCAGCATTTT. The rearrangement uses TRBV10-3 and TRBJ1-5; tentatively, D is TRBD1 (6 bases). The CDR3 is 15 residues long. The germline V gene has CDR1 ENHRY and CDR2 SYGVKD.

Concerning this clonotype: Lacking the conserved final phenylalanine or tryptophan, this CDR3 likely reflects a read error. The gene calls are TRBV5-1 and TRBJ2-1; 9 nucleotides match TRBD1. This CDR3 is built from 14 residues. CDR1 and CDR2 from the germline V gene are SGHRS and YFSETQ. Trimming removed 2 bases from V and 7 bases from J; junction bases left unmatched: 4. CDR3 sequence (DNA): TGCGCCAGCAGCTTACAGGGGGCTCTGAATGAGCAGTTCTTA. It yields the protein CASSLQGALNEQFL.

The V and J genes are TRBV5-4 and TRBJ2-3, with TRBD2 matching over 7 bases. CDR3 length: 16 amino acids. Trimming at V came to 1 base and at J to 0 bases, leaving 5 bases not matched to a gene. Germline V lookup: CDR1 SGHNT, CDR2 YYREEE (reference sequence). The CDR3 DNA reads TGTGCCAGCAGCTTGTTAGGGACTACTAGCACAGATACGCAGTATTTT. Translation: CASSLLGTTSTDTQYF.

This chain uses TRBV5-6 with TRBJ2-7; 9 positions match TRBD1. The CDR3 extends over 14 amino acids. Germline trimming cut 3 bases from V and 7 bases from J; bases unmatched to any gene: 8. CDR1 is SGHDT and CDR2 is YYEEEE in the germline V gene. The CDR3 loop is CASSSGTGIREQYF. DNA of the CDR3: TGTGCCAGCAGCTCCGGGACAGGGATCAGAGAGCAGTACTTC.

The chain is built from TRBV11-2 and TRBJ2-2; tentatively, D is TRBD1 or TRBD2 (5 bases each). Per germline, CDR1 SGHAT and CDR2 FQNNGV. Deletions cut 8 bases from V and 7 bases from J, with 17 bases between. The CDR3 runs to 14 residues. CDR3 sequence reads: CASDLIARGGELFF. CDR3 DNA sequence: TGTGCCAGCGACTTAATAGCGAGGGGCGGGGAGCTGTTTTTT.

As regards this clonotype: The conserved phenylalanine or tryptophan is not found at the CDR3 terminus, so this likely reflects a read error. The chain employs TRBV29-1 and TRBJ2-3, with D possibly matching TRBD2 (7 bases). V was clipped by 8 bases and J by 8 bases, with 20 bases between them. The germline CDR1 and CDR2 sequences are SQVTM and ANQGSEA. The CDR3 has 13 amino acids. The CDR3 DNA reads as TGCAGCCTTGTCGGGGGGCAAGCAGGTACGCAGTATATT. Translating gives CSLVGGQAGTQYI.

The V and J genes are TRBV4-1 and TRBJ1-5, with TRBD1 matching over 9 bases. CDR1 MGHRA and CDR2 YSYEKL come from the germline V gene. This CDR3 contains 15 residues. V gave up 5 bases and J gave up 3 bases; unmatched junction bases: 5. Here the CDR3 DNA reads TGCGCCAGCAGCACTCGGGACAGGGACAATCAGCCCCAGCATTTT. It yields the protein CASSTRDRDNQPQHF.

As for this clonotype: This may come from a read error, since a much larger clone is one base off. The CDR3 here is CASSLQRFRSQYF. CDR3 nucleotide sequence: TGTGCCAGCAGTTTGCAACGGTTTAGGAGCCAGTACTTC. The chain is built from TRBV12-3 or TRBV12-4 and TRBJ2-5; D uncertain. V lost 3 bases and J lost 10, with 15 bases in between. There are 13 residues in the CDR3.

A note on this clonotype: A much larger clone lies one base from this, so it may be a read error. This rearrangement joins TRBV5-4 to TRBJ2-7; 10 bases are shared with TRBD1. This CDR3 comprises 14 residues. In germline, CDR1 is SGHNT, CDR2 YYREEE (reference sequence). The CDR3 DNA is TGTGCCAGCAGCAAAGACAGGGGGCTATACGAGCGGTACTTC. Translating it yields CASSKDRGLYERYF.

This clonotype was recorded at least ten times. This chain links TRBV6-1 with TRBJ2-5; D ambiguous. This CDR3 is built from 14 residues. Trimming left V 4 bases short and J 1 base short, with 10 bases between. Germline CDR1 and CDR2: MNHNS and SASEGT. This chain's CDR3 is CASSVRAAQETQYF. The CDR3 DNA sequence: TGTGCCAGCAGTGTTCGGGCAGCCCAAGAGACCCAGTACTTC.

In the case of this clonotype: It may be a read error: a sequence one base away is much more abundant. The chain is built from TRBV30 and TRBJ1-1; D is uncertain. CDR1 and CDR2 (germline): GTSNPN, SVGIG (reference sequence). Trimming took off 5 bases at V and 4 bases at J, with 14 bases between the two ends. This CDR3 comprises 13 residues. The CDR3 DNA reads TGTGCCTGGTCGCTTGGAACGAGCACTGAAGCTTTCTTT. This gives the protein CAWSLGTSTEAFF. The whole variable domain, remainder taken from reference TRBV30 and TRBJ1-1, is SQTIHQWPATLVQPVGSPLSLECTVEGTSNPNLYWYRQAAGRGLQLLFYSVGIGQISSEVPQNLSASRPQDRQFILSSKKLLLSDSGFYLCAWSLGTSTEAFFGQGTRLTVV.

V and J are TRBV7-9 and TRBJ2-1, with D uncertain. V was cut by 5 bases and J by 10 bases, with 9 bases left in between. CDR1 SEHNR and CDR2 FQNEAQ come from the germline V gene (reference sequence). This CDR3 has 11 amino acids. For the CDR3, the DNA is TGTGCCAGCAGCCCCCAGGAGGAGCAGTTCTTC. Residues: CASSPQEEQFF.

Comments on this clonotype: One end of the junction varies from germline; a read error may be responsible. CDR3 sequence: CASSGDHEQPQHF. The CDR3 nucleotides read TGTGCCAGCAGCGGGGATCACGAACAGCCTCAGCATTTT. This chain links TRBV11-2 with TRBJ1-5; D uncertain. The CDR3 is 13 residues long. Germline V CDR1 and CDR2: SGHAT, FQNNGV.

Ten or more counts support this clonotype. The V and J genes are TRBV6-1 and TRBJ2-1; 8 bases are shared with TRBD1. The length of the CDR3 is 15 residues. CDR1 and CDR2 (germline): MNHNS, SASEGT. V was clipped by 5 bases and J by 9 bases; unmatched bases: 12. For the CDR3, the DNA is TGTGCCAGCAGTTTGTCCGGGACAGGTAGTGGTGAGCAGTTCTTC. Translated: CASSLSGTGSGEQFF.

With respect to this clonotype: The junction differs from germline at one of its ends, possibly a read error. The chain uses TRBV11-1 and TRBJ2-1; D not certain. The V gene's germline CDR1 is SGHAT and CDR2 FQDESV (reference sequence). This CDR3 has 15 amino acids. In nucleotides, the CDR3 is TGTGCCGGCAGCTTACTCCCCGGAATTGACAATGAGCAGTTCTTC. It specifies CAGSLLPGIDNEQFF.

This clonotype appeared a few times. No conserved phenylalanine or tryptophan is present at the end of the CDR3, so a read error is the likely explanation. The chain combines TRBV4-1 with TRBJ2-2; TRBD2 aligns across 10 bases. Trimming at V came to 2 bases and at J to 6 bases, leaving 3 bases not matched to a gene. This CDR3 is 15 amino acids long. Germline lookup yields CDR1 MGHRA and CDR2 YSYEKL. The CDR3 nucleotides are TGCGCCAGCAGCCAACTAGCGGGAGTGTCCGGGGAGCTGTTTTTA. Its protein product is CASSQLAGVSGELFL.